The 15 T cell receptor beta chains in this list originate from one sample, sequenced in a study of molecular identifiers for immune sequencing clone quantification. TCRdb called the PCR reads again in MiXCR, with one record for every CDR3 protein. Of approximately 54,000 distinct CDR3 sequences listed, approximately 26% are singletons. Sequenced material: naive CD8+ T cells from blood, with Jurkat cell RNA spiked in. Subset described: FACS-sorted CD8+CD4-CCR7+CD45RA+ naive T cells. These TCRs come from a human donor in good health. Some libraries in this study had Jurkat cell RNA spiked in.

This clonotype appeared a few times. One junction end disagrees with the germline gene, perhaps due to a read error. The chain uses TRBV10-3 and TRBJ1-1; D gene ambiguous. Looked up from germline, CDR1 is ENHRY and CDR2 is SYGVKD. The CDR3 loop spans 17 amino acids. The CDR3 region has the DNA TGTGCCGTCAGTGAGTGGCCCCACACAGTTATGAGCACTGAAGCTTTCTTT. Its translation is CAVSEWPHTVMSTEAFF.

With respect to this clonotype: One base away lies a much larger clone, so this may be a sequencing read error. The CDR3 coding sequence is TGTGCCAGCAGCACCGGACTAGCGGCAAAAGATACGCAGTGTTTT. Translation: CASSTGLAAKDTQCF. The J gene is TRBJ2-3, the V gene TRBV7-3, with TRBD2 identical over 10 bases. Germline-derived CDR1 and CDR2 are SGHTA and FQGTGA. This CDR3 is 15 amino acids long.

About this clonotype: A much larger clone differs from this one at a single base, so this may be a read error. The chain joins TRBV3-1 to TRBJ1-6; D remains unclear. V shed 0 bases and J shed 7 bases, with 7 bases lying between them. This CDR3 has 14 amino acids. Germline V CDR1 and CDR2: LGHDT, YNNKEL (reference sequence). DNA for the CDR3: TGTGCCAGCAGCCAAGACAGGAGCAATTCACCCCTCCACTTT. Its protein product is CASSQDRSNSPLHF.

With regard to this clonotype: A much larger clonotype is one base distant, so this may be a read error. The V and J genes are TRBV5-6 and TRBJ2-5, with 13 bases matching TRBD2. Germline V gene lookup returns CDR1 SGHDT and CDR2 YYEEEE. The CDR3 is made up of 16 amino acids. DNA for the CDR3: TGTGCCAGCAGCCAACTAGCGGGAGGGCTCCAGGTCACCCAGTGCTTC. This gives the protein CASSQLAGGLQVTQCF.

This clonotype was seen many times. The V and J genes are TRBV7-2 and TRBJ1-1; perhaps TRBD1 as D (5 bases). Germline CDR1 is SGHTA and CDR2 is FQGNSA. Trimming shortened V by 1 base and J by 3 bases, and 12 bases separated the two germline ends. This CDR3 contains 15 residues. CDR3 sequence (DNA): TGTGCCAGCAGCTTAGACGACAGAATATACACTGAAGCTTTCTTT. Amino acid sequence: CASSLDDRIYTEAFF.

This clonotype was detected many times. V and J are TRBV30 and TRBJ1-2; TRBD1 matches 11 bases. The CDR3 extends over 17 amino acids. The V and J ends lost 4 bases and 0 bases, in that order; junction bases with no gene match: 10. Germline V gene sequence: CDR1 GTSNPN, CDR2 SVGIG (reference sequence). The CDR3 sequence is CAWTSGTGGLANYGYTF. DNA for the CDR3: TGTGCCTGGACATCCGGGACAGGGGGATTAGCTAACTATGGCTACACCTTC.

The sample holds many counts of this clonotype. The chain joins TRBV7-2 to TRBJ2-3, with D hard to call. Looked up from germline, CDR1 is SGHTA and CDR2 is FQGNSA. The CDR3 length is 16 residues. Trimming removed 2 bases from V and 2 bases from J, with 14 bases in between. CDR3 amino acids: CASSLMEVYSTDTQYF. The CDR3 DNA sequence: TGTGCCAGCAGCTTAATGGAAGTCTATTCCACAGATACGCAGTATTTT. Supplemented by reference TRBV7-2 and TRBJ2-3, the full variable domain reads GAGVSQSPSNKVTEKGKDVELRCDPISGHTALYWYRQSLGQGLEFLIYFQGNSAPDKSGLPSDRFSAERTGGSVSTLTIQRTQQEDSAVYLCASSLMEVYSTDTQYFGPGTRLTVL.

This clonotype was recorded many times. The chain carries TRBV20-1 and TRBJ2-7, with TRBD2 matching 9 bases. The CDR3 length is 15 residues. CDR1 is DFQATT, CDR2 SNEGSKA, per germline (reference sequence). With V trimmed by 0 bases and J by 7 bases, 10 bases remained unmatched. The CDR3: CSARDLIAGVGEQYF. The CDR3 bases are TGCAGTGCTAGAGATCTAATAGCGGGAGTAGGAGAGCAGTACTTC.

This chain connects TRBV16 to TRBJ1-6; tentative D call: TRBD1 (5 bases). Germline V gene sequence: CDR1 KGHSY, CDR2 FQNENV. This CDR3 comprises 14 residues. The germline V and J ends were trimmed by 2 bases and 7 bases, with 9 bases remaining between them. The CDR3 DNA reads as TGTGCCAGCAGCCAAATGGGGGAGAATTCACCCCTCCACTTT. Protein: CASSQMGENSPLHF.

This clonotype has ten or more counts. V gene TRBV4-1 combines with J gene TRBJ1-6; D gene ambiguous. This CDR3 spans 16 amino acids. CDR1 and CDR2 from the germline V gene are MGHRA and YSYEKL. Trimming cost V 1 base and J 9 bases, with 16 bases left between them. The CDR3 DNA is TGCGCCAGCAGCCAAGGCGTCGGTCTCTTCTCTTCACCCCTCCACTTT. Its translation is CASSQGVGLFSSPLHF.

This clonotype was picked up many times. The V gene is TRBV27, the J gene TRBJ2-3, with 9 bases fitting TRBD2. The ends lost 5 bases at V and 0 bases at J; junction bases unmatched: 6. Germline V CDR1 and CDR2: MNHEY, SMNVEV (reference sequence). This CDR3 has 16 residues. The CDR3 nucleotides are TGTGCCAGCAGTCAACTAGCGGGCGGTAGCACAGATACGCAGTATTTT. Its translation is CASSQLAGGSTDTQYF.

This clonotype was counted at least ten times. V usage is TRBV6-5 and J usage is TRBJ2-1; D remains unclear. Trimming left V 6 bases short and J 3 bases short, with 15 bases between. The length of the CDR3 is 15 residues. CDR1 and CDR2 (germline): MNHEY, SVGAGI. The CDR3 sequence is CASSLADPDYNEQFF. CDR3 in DNA: TGTGCCAGCAGCCTGGCGGACCCTGACTACAATGAGCAGTTCTTC.

Worth noting for this clonotype: A read error is possible here, since a much larger clone lies one base away. This chain connects TRBV11-1 to TRBJ2-3; D unclear. CDR3 size: 16 residues. Germline V gene sequence: CDR1 SGHAT, CDR2 FQDESV (reference sequence). V lost 4 bases to trimming and J lost 3 bases, with 17 bases between them. The CDR3 DNA sequence: TGTGCCAGCAGCTGGAAGCGCTCGCTCGGGACAGATACGCAGTATTTT. It translates to CASSWKRSLGTDTQYF.

The sample holds many counts of this clonotype. The chain links TRBV2 to TRBJ1-4; 7 bases match TRBD1. CDR3 length: 17 amino acids. The V gene end was trimmed by 3 bases and the J gene end by 1 base; junction bases not matched to a gene: 8. Germline V CDR1 and CDR2: SNHLY, FYNNEI. The CDR3 sequence is CASSDPTGRETNEKLFF. The CDR3 coding sequence is TGTGCCAGCAGTGACCCGACAGGGCGGGAAACTAATGAAAAACTGTTTTTT.

On this clonotype: A much larger clonotype is one base distant, so this may be a read error. The rearrangement joins TRBV3-1 to TRBJ2-7, with TRBD2 matching 7 bases. Germline V CDR1 and CDR2: LGHDT, YNNKEL (reference sequence). The CDR3 contains 14 residues. The CDR3 reads CASSQGEGPYGQYF. The DNA of the CDR3 is TGTGCCAGCAGCCAAGGGGAGGGACCCTACGGGCAGTACTTC.